This TCR beta chain was observed in a study of cytomegalovirus exposure and HLA in healthy donors (dated by TCRdb to 2016 to 2017). In the study overall: An earlier analysis of several hundred of the donors reported more than 250 Gb of sequence data and 117 million unique TCR beta sequences from about 179 million T cells. An early release covering roughly 600 HLA-typed donors comprised approximately 300 gigabases of sequencing data and around 86 million unique TCR sequences. The study used immunosequencing to profile the T cell repertoires of approximately 630 subjects and linked those repertoires to cytomegalovirus serostatus. To predict cytomegalovirus infection status, the study brought together high-throughput TCR immunosequencing, statistical association of individual TCRs with disease status, and machine learning. A later analysis re-analyzed previously published TCR beta repertoires from roughly 630 donors and added high-resolution HLA genotyping to study TCR occurrence patterns. The study aimed to test whether signatures of past pathogen exposure could be identified by cataloging public T cell receptors. All discovery cohort repertoires had been generated using a single sequencing platform. On average, roughly 250,000 unique TCR beta nucleotide sequences were sequenced per donor among about 400 genotyped donors of the cohort, with roughly 18% of those sequences being non-productive. An earlier analysis of fewer than 700 of the donors applied high-throughput TCR beta sequencing to assess whether each TCR beta V gene segment acted as functional or pseudogenic. The number of donors typed differed by locus, with 629-630 for A, B, C, DRB1 and DQB1, around 500 for DQA1, 600 to 610 for DPA1, and approximately 470 for DPB1. In the later analysis, no new phenotypic data were used to find candidate immune exposures; instead, reliance was placed on TCR beta sequences and their occurrence across donors. Both class I and class II loci were covered by HLA typing, at four-digit resolution. Genome-wide SNP genotypes for about three fifths of the roughly 670 donors were used in a later genetic analysis, which treated that subset as a discovery cohort. Besides the first cohort of some 670 subjects, a separate validation cohort made up of 120 different subjects was used. Alongside the repertoire data, information on donor age, sex, ethnicity and CMV serostatus was compiled. Roughly 5 DR-DQ haplotypes were treated as single units for association and clustering because of strong linkage in the cohort. Of the roughly 400 genotyped donors, over 70% fell in the genetic ancestry cluster associated with self-reported Caucasian donors.

Libraries were prepared through the immunoSEQ multiplex PCR assay. A mixture of 60 forward primers for TCR Vbeta segments and 13 reverse primers for TCR Jbeta segments was used in the multiplex PCR. The CDR3 region of rearranged TCR beta genes was amplified from genomic DNA by a multiplex PCR assay. On the Illumina HiSeq System, the amplified TCR beta libraries were sequenced as 87-base-pair reads. The published analysis was carried out like this. A later analysis tallied around 87 million unique TCR beta chains across the 666 repertoires, and about 12 million of those chains were shared by two or more donors. Raw reads were error-corrected and collapsed into unique sequences by a nearest-neighbor algorithm in which closely related sequences were merged to remove PCR and sequencing errors. CDR3 sequences were aligned to IMGT reference sequences to assign V, D and J gene segments. For a sequence to be retained, a match of at least six nucleotides was required to both a V gene segment and a J gene segment. Rearrangements were called productive when the CDR3 lacked stop codons and stayed in frame with V and J; all others were non-productive. Following IMGT convention, CDR3 was defined as the stretch from the second conserved V-encoded cysteine to the conserved J-encoded phenylalanine. Sequences without an unambiguous match to a single V gene segment were excluded from the earlier analysis of 500 to 700 of the donors. In an earlier analysis of some 590 of the donors, a V segment was called functional when productive rearrangements were above 56.7%, and segregating when the standard deviation between donors exceeded 5%. A statistical classification framework was built to diagnose cytomegalovirus status from the catalog of TCR beta chain sequences. In a later analysis, TCR nucleotide sequences were compared against IMGT/GENE-DB human TR gene sequences so that V and J genes could be assigned. The TCRdist pipeline was used in a later analysis to assign CDR3 sequences and most-parsimonious VDJ recombination scenarios. In a later analysis, each TCR beta chain was defined by its CDR3 amino acid sequence together with its V-gene family, and reads without a unique V-gene family were excluded. As a way to deal with suspected cross-contamination and a sequencing artifact, a later analysis dropped roughly 620 nucleotide sequences that were highly shared and had low generation probability. In a later analysis, a clonal expansion index for each public chain was calculated from normalized within-repertoire ranks of inferred template counts. In a later analysis, generation probabilities were computed with a VDJ recombination model fitted to out-of-frame rearrangements, and the resulting probabilities were checked against IGoR. Hypergeometric tests were used in a later analysis to score TCR-TCR, TCR-HLA and TCR-CMV co-occurrence, with a repertoire-size bias correction applied to the TCR pairs. False discovery rates were estimated in a later analysis by permuting HLA or CMV assignments 20 times. In a later analysis, co-occurring TCRs were grouped using DBSCAN, and TCRdist sequence similarity was added for clustering within HLA-allele-positive subsets. Repertoires with fewer than 30,000 or more than 120,000 public chains, plus five repertoires with anomalous nucleotide sharing, were excluded from co-occurrence clustering. The table comes from immuneACCESS by way of TCRdb, which keeps in-frame sequences with V and J called. Part of the clones is missing from these tables; in studies checked, under half for an unresolved V gene and the rest for unknown reasons. V and J calls and clone size come straight from that table; D and trimming were deduced from the DNA. A total of 180,000 or so clones appear in this sample, around 85% of them only once. 7.5% to 10% of the sample rests with the top ten.

In total, 666 healthy bone marrow donors made up the cohort. At the time of sampling, every cohort member was nominally healthy, though immune exposures that went unrecorded were likely present. The donor was CMV seropositive and was included in the group of almost 300 seropositive cohort members. Each donor provided a peripheral blood sample, and peripheral blood mononuclear cells were used for TCR beta sequencing. The Qiagen DNeasy Blood Extraction Kit was used to extract genomic DNA from the blood cell samples. General conclusions and limits of the study: The classifier was reported to diagnose cytomegalovirus status with high specificity and sensitivity in both the original and validation cohorts. A later analysis found that most CMV-associated TCR beta chains appeared HLA-restricted, with HLA associations seemingly driven largely by CMV exposure. A total of fewer than 200 TCR beta chains were listed by the study as associated with cytomegalovirus. A cluster of highly shared sequence variants was judged likely to be a technical artifact of the sequencing pipeline. Compared with equally common non-associated chains, HLA-associated TCR beta chains in a later analysis were more clonally expanded and had lower generation probabilities. This cohort had only TCR beta chains sequenced, and the lack of alpha or paired-chain data limited which features could be detected. Linkage disequilibrium might explain the correlated functional status among segregating V segments, but an unknown experimental factor could not be ruled out. CMV serostatus was the only immune exposure information available for the cohort. Because HLA typing was missing for some donors at each locus, association tests included only the typed subset. According to a later analysis, TCR association rates differed among HLA loci, with DRB1 alleles showing the most associated TCRs and HLA-C alleles showing the fewest. The authors suggested that the approach could potentially be extended to other disease states and immunological phenotypes. Because counts were too low, approximately 18 rarely observed V segments, including chromosome 9 orphons, were excluded from the earlier analysis of some 590 of the donors. According to a later genetic analysis, donors in an Asian-associated ancestry cluster had fewer N-insertions in productive TCRs than the approximately 630-donor mean. At a false discovery rate of 0.05, a later analysis linked 16,951 TCR beta sequences to specific HLA alleles. In vitro tests confirmed that a few of the cytomegalovirus-associated TCR beta chains recognize cytomegalovirus antigens. A further reported finding was that TCR beta sequences accurately predicted the HLA-A and HLA-B alleles for most subjects in the first cohort. When HLA alleles, especially DR and DQ, strongly co-occurred, attributing TCR associations to individual alleles was difficult. Across donors, most TCR sequences were observed very rarely, whereas some public TCRs were present in many individuals. Roughly uniform sequencing depth across donors was assumed in presence/absence analyses, although this assumption may not hold. Broadly in line with IMGT annotations, most TCR beta V segments showed up in productive rearrangements about 87% or about 30% of the time in an earlier analysis of about 500 of the donors. According to a later analysis, parvovirus B19, influenza, CMV and Epstein-Barr virus appeared linked to several top co-occurrence clusters. V-gene and J-gene trimming of TCR beta chains was associated with a missense DCLRE1C variant in a later genetic analysis, and the association was replicated in an independent cohort.

Details on this clone: This clone's antigen is unknown. No clone much larger than this one lies a single base away; base qualities are absent.

The sequenced sample was PBMCs. The receptor's source is a man between 18 and 35 years old in good health and CMV-seropositive.

At the DNA level, the sequence is TGTGCCAGCAGCCGAGACAATTATCTCAATGAGCAGTTCTTC. Its protein is CASSRDNYLNEQFF. Recombination joined TRBV13 with TRBJ2-1; no confident D gene assignment can be made. Trimming at the junction amounts to 5 bases on V and 6 bases on J, and the germline ends lie 14 bases apart. The germline V gene (reference sequence) supplies CDR1 PRHDT and CDR2 FYEKMQ. The CDR3, from cysteine to phenylalanine, totals 14 residues. Just CDR3 DNA is preserved here, 42 bases in frame from base 1.